This is a list of T cell receptor beta chains from one sample in a study of CD8 T cells in Susac syndrome. TCRdb passed the immunoSEQ multiplex PCR reads through MiXCR, listing each CDR3 protein once. The sample carries more than 95,000 distinct CDR3 sequences, over 85% recorded once. The sequenced sample consisted of CD8+ T cells from PBMCs. These receptors originate from a human donor with multiple sclerosis. CDR3s include the opening cysteine and the closing phenylalanine or tryptophan. D genes are given only for firm matches.

TRBV2	.	TRBJ1-5	TGTGCCAGCAGTGAAATTTCAAGGAGTCAGCCCCAGCATTTT	CASSEISRSQPQHF
TRBV5-1	.	TRBJ2-3	TGCGCCACCAGAGAGTTTAGCGGACCTAGCACAGATACGCAGTATTTT	CATREFSGPSTDTQYF
TRBV20-1	.	TRBJ2-1	TGCAGTGCTAGATCCATTACTAGCAGCAATGAGCAGTTCTTC	CSARSITSSNEQFF
TRBV16	.	TRBJ2-7	TGTGCCAGCAGCCAATCGCGCAGGGCGCCCTCCTCCGAGCAGTACTTC	CASSQSRRAPSSEQYF
TRBV4-1	.	TRBJ1-1	TGCGCCAGCAGCCCCCCGCGAGTGGGTGGCACTGAAGCTTTCTTT	CASSPPRVGGTEAFF
TRBV7-9	.	TRBJ2-1	TGTGCCAGCAGCTCGCCCGTCGGCTACAATGAGCAGTTCTTC	CASSSPVGYNEQFF
TRBV6-1	TRBD1	TRBJ1-2	TGTGCCAGCACCGATCCCGGGACAGGGGCTGGGTATGGCTACACCTTC	CASTDPGTGAGYGYTF
TRBV11-2	.	TRBJ1-2	TGTGCCAGCAGCTTAGGCAGGGGCAACTATGGCTACACCTTC	CASSLGRGNYGYTF
TRBV6-5	.	TRBJ1-1	TGTGCCAGCCGTCTGGCGGGGATGAACACTGAAGCTTTCTTT	CASRLAGMNTEAFF
TRBV14	.	TRBJ1-2	TGTGCCAGCAGCCAAGAATACAAGTCCGCTAACTATGGCTACACCTTC	CASSQEYKSANYGYTF